The TCR beta chain described here comes from a study of blood T cell repertoires in COVID-19. Across the whole study: Acute and convalescent COVID-19 specimens originated in the United States, Italy and Spain. From T cells, B-cell-depleted T cells, or PBMCs came the material, which was cDNA or gDNA.

CDR1 SGHNT and CDR2 YYREEE come from the germline V gene (reference sequence). CDR3 size: 15 residues. The germline V and J ends were trimmed by 2 bases and 3 bases, with 14 bases remaining between them. Assay: immunoSEQ multiplex PCR; the TCRdb copy retains only in-frame clones and omits some. There are under 130,000 clones in the sample; around 74% occur only once, and approximately 19% lies in the top ten. This receptor was obtained from a woman aged 70-85 years with acute or convalescent COVID-19. The sequenced material came from peripheral blood. The chain couples TRBV5-4 to TRBJ1-1, with D maybe TRBD1 (5 bases). CDR3 DNA sequence: TGTGCCAGCAGCTTCGGGGCCAGGGAGGACACTGAAGCTTTCTTT. Translation gives CASSFGAREDTEAFF.